The 13 T cell receptor beta chains presented below share a single source sample, sequenced in a study of T-cell memory formation after mild COVID-19. TCRdb reprocessed the 5' RACE reads with MiXCR, giving one entry per CDR3 protein. The data show approximately 50,000 distinct CDR3 sequences, roughly a tenth seen once. Sequenced material: PBMCs or a T cell subset sorted from them (not recorded which). The receptors were sampled from an adult woman who had mild COVID-19 (a few samples of this study predate the infection). Cell type and time point are not known.

The J gene is TRBJ1-5, the V gene TRBV19, with D perhaps TRBD1 (5 bases). Trimming cost V 5 bases and J 4 bases, with 9 bases left between them. This CDR3 spans 13 amino acids. Germline CDR1 and CDR2: LNHDA and SQIVND (reference sequence). The CDR3, as DNA: TGTGCCAGTAGTGACCACAGGAATCAGCCCCAGCATTTT. This codes for CASSDHRNQPQHF. Drawing the rest from reference TRBV19 and TRBJ1-5, the complete variable domain is DGGITQSPKYLFRKEGQNVTLSCEQNLNHDAMYWYRQDPGQGLRLIYYSQIVNDFQKGDIAEGYSVSREKKESFPLTVTSAQKNPTAFYLCASSDHRNQPQHFGDGTRLSIL.

This clonotype showed up just a few times. V usage is TRBV10-3 and J usage is TRBJ2-2; the match to TRBD1 covers 8 bases. Losses at the gene ends were 6 bases for V and 2 bases for J; bases not matched to a gene: 5. This CDR3 is built from 15 residues. Germline V gene sequence: CDR1 ENHRY, CDR2 SYGVKD. The DNA of the CDR3 is TGTGCCATCAGGAAGACAGGGGATAACACCGGGGAGCTGTTTTTT. This sequence encodes CAIRKTGDNTGELFF.

In its sample, this clonotype was seen many times. The chain has TRBV6-5 and TRBJ2-7; 8 bases are a match to TRBD2. The germline V gene encodes CDR1 MNHEY and CDR2 SVGAGI. The CDR3 is 15 residues long. Losses at the gene ends were 2 bases for V and 2 bases for J; bases not matched to a gene: 5. This CDR3 is CASSYRLGLAYEQYF. CDR3 coding DNA: TGTGCCAGCAGTTACCGCCTGGGACTAGCCTACGAGCAGTACTTC.

A few counts support this clonotype. J is TRBJ1-1 and V is TRBV4-1, with D possibly being TRBD1 (5 bases). V dropped 4 bases and J dropped 6 bases, with 12 bases sitting between them. Germline V gives CDR1 MGHRA, CDR2 YSYEKL. The CDR3 has 13 amino acids. For the CDR3, the DNA is TGCGCCAGCAGCCGGGGGACGTATCCTGAAGCTTTCTTT. Protein sequence: CASSRGTYPEAFF.

The V call is TRBV3-1, the J call TRBJ1-2; D not certain. V was clipped by 0 bases and J by 1 base, with 3 bases between them. CDR3 length: 13 amino acids. The germline V gene has CDR1 LGHDT and CDR2 YNNKEL (reference sequence). CDR3 in DNA: TGTGCCAGCAGCCAAGAACTTAACTATGGCTACACCTTC. It codes for CASSQELNYGYTF.

This clonotype was detected only a few times. This rearrangement joins TRBV7-9 to TRBJ2-5; TRBD2 agrees at 9 bases. V was clipped by 5 bases and J by 4 bases; unmatched bases: 8. Per the germline V gene, CDR1 is SEHNR and CDR2 is FQNEAQ (reference sequence). This CDR3 is 15 amino acids long. CDR3 in amino acids: CASSLLAGKRETQYF. For the CDR3, the DNA is TGTGCCAGCAGCCTTCTAGCGGGGAAACGAGAGACCCAGTACTTC.

This clonotype was seen ten or more times. The rearrangement links TRBV3-1 to TRBJ2-5; D is unclear. Trimming cost V 2 bases and J 3 bases, with 10 bases left between them. This CDR3 is 14 amino acids long. Germline CDR1 reads LGHDT; CDR2 reads YNNKEL (reference sequence). CDR3 sequence reads: CASSQSKAEETQYF. The CDR3 region has the DNA TGTGCCAGCAGCCAATCCAAGGCAGAAGAGACCCAGTACTTC.

The chain uses TRBV2 and TRBJ2-3; 9 nucleotides align to TRBD2. CDR1 and CDR2 from the germline V gene are SNHLY and FYNNEI. The J segment lost 0 bases and the V segment lost 4 bases, leaving 2 bases of the junction unmatched. The CDR3 totals 15 residues. CDR3 region: CASSVLAGSTDTQYF. CDR3 bases: TGTGCCAGCAGTGTGCTAGCGGGGAGCACAGATACGCAGTATTTT.

This clonotype was found a few times. This chain uses TRBV7-9 with TRBJ1-5; D is ambiguous. The CDR3 contains 14 residues. The germline CDR1 and CDR2 sequences are SEHNR and FQNEAQ (reference sequence). V lost 4 bases and J lost 7, with 14 bases in between. The DNA for the CDR3 is TGTGCCAGCAGCTCGAGCCATGGAGGACAGCCCCAGCATTTT. Residues: CASSSSHGGQPQHF.

This clonotype was observed a few times. This chain connects TRBV7-8 to TRBJ2-7; 8 bases are shared with TRBD1. V lost 3 bases, J lost 4 bases, and 8 bases stayed unmatched. The CDR3 extends over 15 amino acids. Per the germline V gene, CDR1 is SGHVS and CDR2 is FQNEAQ. The CDR3 loop is CASSLGPDRVYEQYF. As DNA, the CDR3 is TGTGCCAGCAGCTTGGGACCGGACAGGGTTTACGAGCAGTACTTC.

This clonotype was seen only a few times. The CDR3 sequence is CASSQEDRDPSYEQYF. The CDR3 DNA reads TGCGCCAGCAGCCAAGAGGACAGGGACCCCTCCTACGAGCAGTACTTC. The J gene is TRBJ2-7, the V gene TRBV4-1; TRBD1 matches 8 bases. This CDR3 region has 16 residues. Germline CDR1 MGHRA, CDR2 YSYEKL. The ends lost 0 bases at V and 0 bases at J; junction bases unmatched: 4.

The genes are TRBV19 and TRBJ1-2; a weak D match, TRBD1 (5 bases). Germline V gene sequence: CDR1 LNHDA, CDR2 SQIVND (reference sequence). V dropped 6 bases and J dropped 2 bases, with 13 bases sitting between them. CDR3 size: 14 residues. The CDR3 loop is CASSQGALNYGYTF. The CDR3 bases are TGTGCCAGTAGCCAAGGGGCACTGAACTATGGCTACACCTTC. The entire variable domain, with the rest obtained from reference TRBV19 and TRBJ1-2, is as follows: DGGITQSPKYLFRKEGQNVTLSCEQNLNHDAMYWYRQDPGQGLRLIYYSQIVNDFQKGDIAEGYSVSREKKESFPLTVTSAQKNPTAFYLCASSQGALNYGYTFGSGTRLTVV.

This clonotype was counted only a few times. The chain combines TRBV20-1 with TRBJ2-1, with no clear D. Germline V lookup: CDR1 DFQATT, CDR2 SNEGSKA (reference sequence). This CDR3 has 12 amino acids. Trimming took 8 bases from V and 6 from J, leaving 14 bases between them. CDR3 amino acids: CSTSGCCNEQFF. CDR3 DNA: TGCAGTACCTCCGGTTGTTGCAATGAGCAGTTCTTC.